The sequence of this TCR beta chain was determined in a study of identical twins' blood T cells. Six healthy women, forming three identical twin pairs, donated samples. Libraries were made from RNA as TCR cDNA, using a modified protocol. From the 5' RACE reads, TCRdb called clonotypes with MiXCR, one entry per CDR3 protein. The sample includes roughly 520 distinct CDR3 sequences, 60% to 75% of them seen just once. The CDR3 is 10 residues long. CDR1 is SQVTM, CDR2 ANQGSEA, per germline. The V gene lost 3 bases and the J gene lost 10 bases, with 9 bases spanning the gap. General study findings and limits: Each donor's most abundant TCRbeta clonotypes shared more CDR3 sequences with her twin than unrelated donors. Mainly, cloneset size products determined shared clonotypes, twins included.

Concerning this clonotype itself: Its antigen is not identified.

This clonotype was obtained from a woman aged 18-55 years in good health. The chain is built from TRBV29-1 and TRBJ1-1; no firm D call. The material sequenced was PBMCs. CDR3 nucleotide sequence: TGCAGCGTTGAGCTCGTGGGAGCTTTCTTT. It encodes CSVELVGAFF.